What follows are 17 T cell receptor beta chains derived from one specimen sequenced in a study of T cell changes during pregnancy in multiple sclerosis. The protocol was immunoSEQ multiplex PCR, while the TCRdb copy is restricted to in-frame clones and leaves out a portion. Here the sample spans approximately 130,000 clones, approximately 96% being singletons. The starting material was peripheral blood, obtained after pregnancy. Receptor source: a female donor with multiple sclerosis, enrolled in a pregnancy study.

This chain links TRBV18 with TRBJ2-1; TRBD2 agrees at 12 bases. The germline V gene has CDR1 KGHSH and CDR2 LQKENI. With V trimmed by 6 bases and J by 7 bases, 13 bases remained unmatched. There are 17 residues in the CDR3. For the CDR3, the DNA is TGTGCCAGCTCCCCAAATACAGGACTAGCGGGAAGTAATGAGCAGTTCTTC. It translates to CASSPNTGLAGSNEQFF. Variable domain in full (rest from reference TRBV18 and TRBJ2-1): NAGVMQNPRHLVRRRGQEARLRCSPMKGHSHVYWYRQLPEEGLKFMVYLQKENIIDESGMPKERFSAEFPKEGPSILRIQQVVRGDSAAYFCASSPNTGLAGSNEQFFGPGTRLTVL.

The chain links TRBV25-1 to TRBJ1-1, with 9 bases matching TRBD1. The CDR3 has 14 residues. Per germline, CDR1 MGHDK and CDR2 SYGVNS. Losses at the gene ends were 1 base for V and 7 bases for J; bases not matched to a gene: 4. CDR3 nucleotides: TGTGCCAGCAGTGAATGGGGGACAGGGTTTGAAGCTTTCTTT. Encoded protein: CASSEWGTGFEAFF. Full variable domain (missing parts from reference TRBV25-1 and TRBJ1-1): EADIYQTPRYLVIGTGKKITLECSQTMGHDKMYWYQQDPGMELHLIHYSYGVNSTEKGDLSSESTVSRIRTEHFPLTLESARPSHTSQYLCASSEWGTGFEAFFGQGTRLTVV.

V usage is TRBV14 and J usage is TRBJ2-7, with 8 bases fitting TRBD1. CDR1 and CDR2 (germline): SGHDN, FVKESK. V was clipped by 4 bases and J by 4 bases; unmatched bases: 12. CDR3 size: 16 residues. CDR3 sequence reads: CASSPPHRGSMYEQYF. For the CDR3, the DNA is TGTGCCAGCAGCCCCCCCCACAGGGGGAGTATGTACGAGCAGTACTTC.

The V call is TRBV6-1, the J call TRBJ2-7; 7 positions agree with TRBD2. CDR3 length: 13 residues. Losses at the gene ends were 1 base for V and 6 bases for J; bases not matched to a gene: 3. Germline loops: CDR1 MNHNS, CDR2 SASEGT. This CDR3 is CASSEGGGFEQYF. The CDR3 DNA follows: TGTGCCAGCAGTGAAGGGGGGGGATTCGAGCAGTACTTC.

This clone came up once. The chain couples TRBV7-2 to TRBJ2-7; 11 bases fit TRBD2. The CDR3 totals 16 residues. Losses at the gene ends were 3 bases for V and 2 bases for J; bases not matched to a gene: 6. Per the germline V gene, CDR1 is SGHTA and CDR2 is FQGNSA. The CDR3: CASSLETSGATYEQYF. In DNA, the CDR3 is TGTGCCAGCAGCTTGGAGACTAGCGGGGCCACCTACGAGCAGTACTTC.

This chain links TRBV7-3 with TRBJ2-1; a possible D gene is TRBD1 (6 bases). In germline, CDR1 is SGHTA, CDR2 FQGTGA. Trimming cost V 2 bases and J 0 bases, with 11 bases left between them. The CDR3 totals 16 residues. CDR3 amino acids: CASSLVGASSYNEQFF. The CDR3 DNA reads TGTGCCAGCAGCTTAGTGGGGGCGAGCTCCTACAATGAGCAGTTCTTC.

V usage is TRBV29-1 and J usage is TRBJ1-1; a weak D match, TRBD1 (6 bases). Germline V gives CDR1 SQVTM, CDR2 ANQGSEA. The length of the CDR3 is 13 residues. Deletions cut 6 bases from V and 1 base from J, with 12 bases between. The CDR3 region is CSVAGTKNTEAFF. In DNA form, the CDR3 reads TGCAGCGTGGCCGGGACAAAGAACACTGAAGCTTTCTTT.

The chain joins TRBV2 to TRBJ2-7, with a weak D call TRBD2 (5 bases). This CDR3 is built from 15 residues. V was clipped by 5 bases and J by 2 bases, with 16 bases between them. Germline V gene data show CDR1 as SNHLY and CDR2 as FYNNEI. The CDR3 reads CASSHTAGTTYEQYF. CDR3 nucleotide sequence: TGTGCCAGCAGTCACACTGCGGGCACTACCTACGAGCAGTACTTC.

The rearrangement uses TRBV2 and TRBJ2-3; 10 nucleotides agree with TRBD2. J lost 5 bases, V lost 6 bases, and 14 bases had no gene match. Germline CDR1 is SNHLY and CDR2 is FYNNEI. The CDR3 runs to 17 residues. CDR3 bases: TGTGCCAGCAGCCCCGGTGGGAGCGGGAGGGTAGGAGATACGCAGTATTTT. It specifies CASSPGGSGRVGDTQYF.

This chain uses TRBV5-1 with TRBJ2-2, with 10 bases lining up with TRBD2. J was trimmed by 1 base and V by 4 bases; bases with no gene match: 4. Germline V gene data show CDR1 as SGHRS and CDR2 as YFSETQ. The CDR3 contains 16 residues. Here the CDR3 reads CASSPWTSGNTGELFF. Here the CDR3 DNA reads TGCGCCAGCAGCCCGTGGACTAGCGGGAACACCGGGGAGCTGTTTTTT.

The chain uses TRBV5-4 and TRBJ2-3; TRBD2 agrees at 8 bases. Germline V CDR1 and CDR2: SGHNT, YYREEE (reference sequence). V lost 0 bases, J lost 2 bases, and 8 bases stayed unmatched. The CDR3 totals 17 residues. The CDR3 nucleotides read TGTGCCAGCAGCTTGGCTCCTAGCGGGTTCTCCACAGATACGCAGTATTTT. Translating it yields CASSLAPSGFSTDTQYF.

The chain couples TRBV21-1 to TRBJ2-2; TRBD1, the table's D call, lacks a check against the DNA. TRBV21-1 is a listed pseudogene. The CDR3 sequence is 17 residues long. The CDR3 coding sequence is TGTGCCAGCAGCAATTTTTATGAGGGGGTTGTGACCGGGGAGCTGTTTTTT. It encodes CASSNFYEGVVTGELFF.

The chain has TRBV6-1 and TRBJ1-2; no firm D call. The CDR3 runs to 11 residues. Germline V gene data show CDR1 as MNHNS and CDR2 as SASEGT. The V gene lost 6 bases and the J gene lost 1 base, with 3 bases spanning the gap. The CDR3 nucleotides are TGTGCCAGCAGCTATAACTATGGCTACACCTTC. Translation gives CASSYNYGYTF.

V usage is TRBV19 and J usage is TRBJ2-1, with D maybe TRBD1 (6 bases). V lost 1 base and J lost 0, with 13 bases in between. This CDR3 is built from 17 residues. From germline, CDR1 is LNHDA and CDR2 SQIVND (reference sequence). In DNA form, the CDR3 reads TGTGCCAGTAGTATAGGACAGGCCCTAAGCTCCTACAATGAGCAGTTCTTC. The encoded protein is CASSIGQALSSYNEQFF.

The chain recombines TRBV7-2 with TRBJ2-1; 13 positions match TRBD2. The CDR3 spans 16 residues. The ends lost 4 bases at V and 7 bases at J; junction bases unmatched: 7. Germline V gives CDR1 SGHTA, CDR2 FQGNSA. The CDR3: CASSSGLAGVLNEQFF. CDR3 DNA sequence: TGTGCCAGCAGCTCTGGACTAGCGGGAGTATTGAATGAGCAGTTCTTC.

The chain couples TRBV11-2 to TRBJ2-7; D remains ambiguous. V lost 4 bases and J 4 bases, leaving 8 bases between the germline ends. From germline, CDR1 is SGHAT and CDR2 FQNNGV. This CDR3 spans 12 amino acids. In DNA form, the CDR3 reads TGTGCCAGCAGCTCCCCCGGGTACGAGCAGTACTTC. It is translated as CASSSPGYEQYF.

The rearrangement uses TRBV6-5 and TRBJ2-2, with TRBD1 matching over 7 bases. V shed 4 bases and J 3 bases; nucleotides not matched to a gene: 5. Germline lookup yields CDR1 MNHEY and CDR2 SVGAGI. This CDR3 is 15 amino acids long. The CDR3 spells CASSSDREYTGELFF. The CDR3 DNA sequence: TGTGCCAGCAGTTCCGACAGGGAGTACACCGGGGAGCTGTTTTTT.